Presented here are 27 T cell receptor beta chains from one specimen sequenced in a study of blood T cells in healthy people across ages (dated by TCRdb to the mid-2010s). Libraries were constructed by 5' RACE. Sequencing instrument: Illumina HiSeq 2500. A second about 6 to 11 cycle PCR used a sample-barcoded 5' primer and a J-beta primer mix. The public reads were run again by TCRdb, first through fastp at Q25 and then through MiXCR, and only productive beta chains were kept. Every distinct CDR3 protein forms one entry, paired with its most common genes and DNA. The sample yields about 810,000 distinct CDR3 sequences; around 36% were counted once. In total, the top ten clones hold 10% to 15% of the sample. The sequencing input was blood. The receptors here all came from a man between 18 and 29 years old in good health.

The chain links TRBV20-1 to TRBJ1-1; 8 bases are a match to TRBD1. Germline V gives CDR1 DFQATT, CDR2 SNEGSKA (reference sequence). The ends lost 6 bases at V and 4 bases at J; junction bases unmatched: 7. The CDR3 totals 13 residues. The CDR3 DNA reads as TGCAGTGCGGAAAGGACAGGGTCCACTGAAGCTTTCTTT. Translated: CSAERTGSTEAFF.

Turning to this clonotype: Mismatch with germline at one junction end may stem from a read error. The J gene is TRBJ1-5, the V gene TRBV12-3 or TRBV12-4; a possible D gene is TRBD1 (6 bases). This CDR3 comprises 14 residues. For the CDR3, the DNA is TGTGCCAGCAGCTTAGGGGGGGTTCTTCAGCCCCAGCATTTT. Encoded protein: CASSLGGVLQPQHF.

This clonotype came up a few times. The V call is TRBV20-1, the J call TRBJ2-1, with TRBD2 matching 8 bases. Germline loops: CDR1 DFQATT, CDR2 SNEGSKA (reference sequence). V was clipped by 3 bases and J by 7 bases; unmatched bases: 8. The CDR3 consists of 14 residues. The CDR3 loop reads CSASGGASINEQFF. The CDR3 DNA reads TGCAGTGCTAGCGGGGGGGCCTCGATTAATGAGCAGTTCTTC.

The chain carries TRBV20-1 and TRBJ2-1; 7 nucleotides line up with TRBD2. The CDR3 totals 15 residues. Looked up from germline, CDR1 is DFQATT and CDR2 is SNEGSKA (reference sequence). V lost 2 bases and J lost 3; bases outside the gene matches: 7. CDR3 residues: CSARPAGRLYNEQFF. In DNA, the CDR3 is TGCAGTGCTAGACCAGCGGGACGCCTCTACAATGAGCAGTTCTTC.

This clonotype was recorded at least ten times. This chain uses TRBV7-2 with TRBJ2-7; weak D call: TRBD1 (6 bases). The CDR3 extends over 13 amino acids. V was clipped by 3 bases and J by 6 bases, with 12 bases between them. In germline, CDR1 is SGHTA, CDR2 FQGNSA. CDR3 protein: CASSFKGGLEQYF. CDR3 bases: TGTGCCAGCAGCTTTAAAGGGGGTCTCGAGCAGTACTTC.

This clonotype was counted only a few times. The chain couples TRBV5-5 to TRBJ2-1, with D possibly TRBD1 on 5 matching bases. Between the trimmed V and J ends, which lost 2 bases and 3 bases, there was a span of 6 bases. CDR1 and CDR2 (germline): SGHKS, YYEKEE (reference sequence). The CDR3 has 13 residues. CDR3 DNA: TGTGCCAGCAGCTTAGGACACTACAATGAGCAGTTCTTC. It translates to CASSLGHYNEQFF. The whole variable domain, remainder taken from reference TRBV5-5 and TRBJ2-1, is DAGVTQSPTHLIKTRGQQVTLRCSPISGHKSVSWYQQVLGQGPQFIFQYYEKEERGRGNFPDRFSARQFPNYSSELNVNALLLGDSALYLCASSLGHYNEQFFGPGTRLTVL.

The count of this clonotype is one. The junction departs from germline at one end; a sequencing error may be responsible. V and J are TRBV7-2 and TRBJ2-5, with no clear D. The CDR3 contains 12 residues. Per germline, CDR1 SGHTA and CDR2 FQGNSA. CDR3 amino acids: CVSSRSRETQYF. CDR3 bases: TGTGTCAGCAGCAGGTCGCGAGAGACCCAGTACTTC.

V and J are TRBV5-1 and TRBJ2-5; weak D call: TRBD1 (5 bases). The CDR3 contains 15 residues. The V end was cut by 2 bases, the J end by 3 bases, with 14 bases between. Germline lookup yields CDR1 SGHRS and CDR2 YFSETQ. The CDR3 reads CASSLMRQRKETQYF. Written as DNA, the CDR3 is TGCGCCAGCAGCTTAATGAGACAGAGGAAAGAGACCCAGTACTTC.

This clonotype was detected only a few times. This CDR3 is CASSLARGRVAYNEQFF. CDR3 coding DNA: TGTGCCAGCAGCTTAGCGAGGGGACGGGTCGCCTACAATGAGCAGTTCTTC. This chain links TRBV11-1 with TRBJ2-1, with D possibly being TRBD1 or TRBD2 (5 bases each). Trimming removed 0 bases at V and 2 bases at J, with 14 bases between. The CDR3 is made up of 17 amino acids. CDR1 SGHAT and CDR2 FQDESV come from the germline V gene (reference sequence). Looking up the rest from reference TRBV11-1 and TRBJ2-1 gives the full variable domain: EAEVAQSPRYKITEKSQAVAFWCDPISGHATLYWYRQILGQGPELLVQFQDESVVDDSQLPKDRFSAERLKGVDSTLKIQPAELGDSAMYLCASSLARGRVAYNEQFFGPGTRLTVL.

This chain joins TRBV12-3 or TRBV12-4 and TRBJ1-6, with 8 nucleotides matching TRBD1. After removal of 6 bases from V and 7 bases from J, the junction contained 11 bases not matched to a gene. This CDR3 is built from 16 residues. In DNA, the CDR3 is TGTGCCAGCAGCCGAGACCCGGGACAGGTCAATTCACCCCTCCACTTT. It translates to CASSRDPGQVNSPLHF.

Worth noting for this clonotype: An end of the junction does not agree with germline; a read error may underlie this. V usage is TRBV20-1 and J usage is TRBJ1-6; TRBD1 matches 9 bases. The length of the CDR3 is 13 residues. Germline loops: CDR1 DFQATT, CDR2 SNEGSKA (reference sequence). The CDR3 is CSANRGRDSPPHF. The CDR3 nucleotides are TGCAGTGCTAACAGGGGGCGGGATTCACCCCCCCACTTT.

As concerns this clonotype: A much larger clone lies one base from this, so it may be a read error. The DNA for the CDR3 is TGTGTCAGCAGTTACTCGTCCGACAGGTTCTATGCCTACGAGCAGTACTTC. Amino acid sequence: CVSSYSSDRFYAYEQYF. The chain joins TRBV6-2 or TRBV6-3 to TRBJ2-7; a possible D gene is TRBD1 (6 bases). Looked up from germline, CDR1 is MNHEY and CDR2 is SVGEGT. CDR3 length: 17 residues.

This clonotype was seen a handful of times. The chain employs TRBV18 and TRBJ2-1; D gene unclear. The V end was cut by 3 bases, the J end by 8 bases, with 5 bases between. The CDR3 is made up of 11 amino acids. Germline V gene data show CDR1 as KGHSH and CDR2 as LQKENI. The CDR3 region is CASSPSDEQFF. The CDR3 coding sequence is TGTGCCAGCTCACCTTCGGATGAGCAGTTCTTC.

This clonotype was recorded at least ten times. The rearrangement joins TRBV12-3 or TRBV12-4 to TRBJ1-2; TRBD1 matches 8 bases. This CDR3 region has 14 residues. V was clipped by 5 bases and J by 2 bases; unmatched bases: 4. This chain's CDR3 is CASSLGQGNYGYTF. DNA for the CDR3: TGTGCCAGCAGTCTAGGACAGGGCAACTATGGCTACACCTTC.

The chain carries TRBV29-1 and TRBJ1-2; the D is unclear. Trimming left V 6 bases short and J 4 bases short, with 12 bases between. Germline CDR1 and CDR2: SQVTM and ANQGSEA. The CDR3 has 12 residues. CDR3: CSVPGRSYGYTF. The CDR3 region has the DNA TGCAGCGTCCCGGGAAGGAGCTATGGCTACACCTTC. The whole variable domain, filled in from reference TRBV29-1 and TRBJ1-2, reads SAVISQKPSRDICQRGTSLTIQCQVDSQVTMMFWYRQQPGQSLTLIATANQGSEATYESGFVIDKFPISRPNLTFSTLTVSNMSPEDSSIYLCSVPGRSYGYTFGSGTRLTVV.

The chain combines TRBV5-1 with TRBJ1-3; no firm D call. The CDR3 contains 14 residues. The germline gives CDR1 SGHRS, CDR2 YFSETQ. The V and J ends lost 0 bases and 8 bases respectively, with 12 bases between them. This CDR3 is CASSLARPLDTIYF. Written as DNA, the CDR3 is TGCGCCAGCAGCTTGGCCCGGCCCCTGGACACCATATATTTT. Supplemented by reference TRBV5-1 and TRBJ1-3, the full variable domain reads KAGVTQTPRYLIKTRGQQVTLSCSPISGHRSVSWYQQTPGQGLQFLFEYFSETQRNKGNFPGRFSGRQFSNSRSEMNVSTLELGDSALYLCASSLARPLDTIYFGEGSWLTVV.

This clonotype was detected a few times. J is TRBJ1-1 and V is TRBV5-1; 7 positions agree with TRBD1. The ends lost 4 bases at V and 3 bases at J; junction bases unmatched: 9. The CDR3 is made up of 15 amino acids. From germline, CDR1 is SGHRS and CDR2 YFSETQ. As DNA, the CDR3 is TGCGCCAGCAGCGGCCGAAGGGGGCCCTACACTGAAGCTTTCTTT. Its protein is CASSGRRGPYTEAFF.

The chain links TRBV7-9 to TRBJ2-7; unclear D gene. The J call may be mistaken, given a closer DNA end match to TRBJ2-5. This CDR3 region has 15 residues. Germline CDR1 and CDR2: SEHNR and FQNEAQ (reference sequence). The CDR3: CASSSFGLPQETQYF. The CDR3 nucleotides read TGTGCCAGCAGCTCCTTTGGGCTCCCTCAAGAGACCCAGTACTTC.

The genes are TRBV29-1 and TRBJ1-1; TRBD1 matches at 7 bases. Trimming took 8 bases from V and 4 from J; bases not matched to a gene: 10. This CDR3 region has 13 residues. CDR1 and CDR2 from the germline V gene are SQVTM and ANQGSEA. The CDR3 spells CSSTRQGSTEAFF. CDR3 bases: TGCAGCTCGACCCGACAGGGTAGCACTGAAGCTTTCTTT.

This chain joins TRBV20-1 and TRBJ1-2; D gene uncertain. From germline, CDR1 is DFQATT and CDR2 SNEGSKA (reference sequence). Deletions cut 3 bases from V and 4 bases from J, with 15 bases between. The CDR3 has 14 amino acids. The CDR3 loop is CSASPLTQAYGYTF. The CDR3 DNA follows: TGCAGTGCTAGCCCCCTTACGCAAGCCTATGGCTACACCTTC.

As regards this clonotype: A much bigger clone sits one base away, suggesting this may be a read error. The chain carries TRBV20-1 and TRBJ1-2; perhaps TRBD1 as D (6 bases). In germline, CDR1 is DFQATT, CDR2 SNEGSKA (reference sequence). The CDR3 is made up of 14 amino acids. The CDR3 DNA follows: TGCAGTGCTAGCCCCCGGGACACGAACTGTGGCTACACCTTC. Translating gives CSASPRDTNCGYTF.

Comment on this clonotype: Germline is not matched at one junction end, which may reflect a read error. The gene calls are TRBV12-3 or TRBV12-4 and TRBJ2-1; possibly TRBD1 or TRBD2 for D (5 bases each). The CDR3 spans 11 residues. The CDR3 DNA reads TGTGTCAGCAGGGACCGCAATGAGCAGTTCTTC. It codes for CVSRDRNEQFF.

The rearrangement uses TRBV25-1 and TRBJ2-3; D remains unclear. V lost 7 bases and J lost 0, with 14 bases in between. Germline CDR1 and CDR2: MGHDK and SYGVNS. CDR3 length: 15 amino acids. The CDR3 spells CASNGHSASTDTQYF. The CDR3 region has the DNA TGTGCCAGCAATGGGCACAGCGCTAGCACAGATACGCAGTATTTT.

This clonotype has only a few counts. The chain recombines TRBV10-3 with TRBJ2-1, with D perhaps matching TRBD2 (5 bases). The CDR3 is made up of 12 amino acids. The V gene lost 6 bases and the J gene lost 14 bases, with 17 bases spanning the gap. Germline V gene data show CDR1 as ENHRY and CDR2 as SYGVKD. CDR3 sequence (DNA): TGTGCCATCAGCGAGAACGAGGGCAAGGAGTTCTTC. As protein: CAISENEGKEFF.

Many counts were recorded for this clonotype. The CDR3 DNA follows: TGTGCCAGCAGTTTAGCGACTAGCGGGGGGGACGAGCAGTACTTC. Translating gives CASSLATSGGDEQYF. The J gene is TRBJ2-7, the V gene TRBV12-3 or TRBV12-4, with 14 positions matching TRBD2. V was clipped by 0 bases and J by 5 bases; unmatched bases: 0. This CDR3 has 15 residues.

This clonotype has a handful of counts. The V call is TRBV12-3 or TRBV12-4, the J call TRBJ2-3; D gene unclear. Trimming stripped 7 bases from V and 7 bases from J, with 15 bases between. The CDR3 length is 13 residues. CDR3 nucleotides: TGTGCCAGCACCAGGAACAGTGGGAATACGCAGTATTTT. Residues: CASTRNSGNTQYF.

V usage is TRBV11-2 and J usage is TRBJ2-7; tentatively, D is TRBD2 (5 bases). The V and J ends lost 0 bases and 7 bases respectively, with 13 bases between them. CDR1 and CDR2 (germline): SGHAT, FQNNGV. This CDR3 has 14 amino acids. For the CDR3, the DNA is TGTGCCAGCAGCTTAGATCTAGCCGCCAATGAGCAGTACTTC. This sequence encodes CASSLDLAANEQYF.